This TCR beta chain was recovered during a study of CD8+ T cells in alopecia areata (dated by TCRdb to 2016 to 2018). A note on the overall study: Treated patients were enrolled in an open-label pilot trial of oral tofacitinib, 5 to 10 mg twice daily, for moderate-to-severe alopecia areata. Clonality in the scalp was compared among normal scalp (n=4), patchy alopecia areata scalp (n=8), and alopecia totalis/universalis scalp (n=8). immunoSEQ multiplex PCR using 35 Vbeta forward primers and 13 Jbeta reverse primers was used to amplify TCRbeta CDR3 regions. Patients received tofacitinib for 6 to 18 months and were then followed off drug for 6 months to check for delayed response and recurrence. On the human side, TCRbeta sequencing was run on scalp tissue and on sorted CD4+ and CD8+ peripheral blood T cells from healthy controls and from alopecia areata patients with either patchy or totalis/universalis disease. In treated patients, disease severity was measured using the SALT score, which gives the percentage of scalp surface area affected. The study used high-throughput TCRbeta sequencing to examine T cell clonal expansion in alopecia areata, in both the C3H/HeJ mouse model and human patients. RNA came from the PAXgene miRNA kit for fixed scalp, the miRNeasy kit for PBMCs, and the RNeasy kit for mouse skin. Biopsies were taken from tofacitinib-treated patients at baseline and at 4 and 24 weeks of treatment, and a later scalp biopsy was taken in several of the tofacitinib-treated patients.

Overall results and qualifications from the work: Unlike mouse skin, where gammadelta T cells dominate, normal human skin contains resident alphabeta T cells that get sequenced too, which complicates analysis of the scalp TCR repertoire. Tofacitinib significantly decreased scalp clonality and the number of expanded CD8+ clones among the top 100 scalp clones. Compared with normal scalp, lesional scalp had higher clonality and more expanded CD8+ clones, particularly in alopecia totalis/universalis, a pattern that suggests antigenic drive. Because the treated cohort was small and included a single nonresponder, larger studies are needed to assess links between baseline CD8+ expansion and response. During tofacitinib treatment, many expanded lesional clones stuck around in both scalp and blood, and this persistence may partly explain why relapse happens after treatment is stopped. Shared TCR sequences between patients were less evident than in mice, which may be partly attributable to HLA diversity in the patient population.

The library was prepared using the immunoSEQ multiplex PCR assay. RNA was extracted from all samples and reverse transcribed into cDNA, which served as template for TCR sequencing. First-strand cDNA was synthesized using SuperScript III with a 2:1 mix of oligo-dT and random hexamers. A synthetic immune receptor repertoire was used to measure amplification bias, and any remaining bias was corrected computationally. In the authors' own workflow: Raw reads were preprocessed to remove errors, and CDR3 was defined according to IMGT conventions as the region from the conserved cysteine to phenylalanine. To get clonality, Shannon entropy was normalized by log2 of the number of productive unique TCRs and the result was subtracted from 1. CD4 or CD8 identity of scalp clones was inferred by cross-referencing scalp TCRbeta sequences with sorted blood CD4 and CD8 repertoires. TCRdb's version of the immuneACCESS table is confined to in-frame rearrangements and falls short of the full clone set. An unresolved V gene accounts for under half of the shortfall where checked; the remainder is of unknown origin. Clone size and V and J calls were adopted from that table, with D and trimming inferred from the DNA. Recorded for this sample are more than 200,000 clones; 50% to 75% of them occurred a single time. Jointly, the top ten make up around 4.3% of the sample.

The label giving this sample's time point can be read as: roughly 27 days on oral tofacitinib. The sample's treatment or condition label, in plain terms: oral pan-JAK inhibitor, 5-10 mg twice daily. Lesional scalp punch biopsies and peripheral blood were obtained from alopecia areata patients. PBMCs were isolated by density centrifugation and stained for CD3, CD4 and CD8, and CD4+ and CD8+ T cells were sorted on a FACSAria. Spanning cysteine to phenylalanine, the CDR3 consists of 15 amino acids. Of the read, only the CDR3 DNA is kept; its 45 bases are in frame from base 1. According to the germline V gene, CDR1 reads SNHLY and CDR2 reads FYNNEI. The V and J ends are trimmed by 8 bases and 1 base, leaving 15 bases between them. To note about this clone: Its antigen has not been determined. No quality values exist for individual bases; no much larger clone is one base distant.

The sequence came from a human donor with alopecia areata. This sequence uses TRBV2 and TRBJ1-5, with TRBD1 as a weak D call on 5 bases. The sequencing here drew on CD4+ T cells sorted from blood, taken at week 4, from a patient treated with tofacitinib. In nucleotide form, the sequence is TGTGCCAGCCGAGAGGACGGGACCAGCAATCAGCCCCAGCATTTT. Translated, it gives CASREDGTSNQPQHF.